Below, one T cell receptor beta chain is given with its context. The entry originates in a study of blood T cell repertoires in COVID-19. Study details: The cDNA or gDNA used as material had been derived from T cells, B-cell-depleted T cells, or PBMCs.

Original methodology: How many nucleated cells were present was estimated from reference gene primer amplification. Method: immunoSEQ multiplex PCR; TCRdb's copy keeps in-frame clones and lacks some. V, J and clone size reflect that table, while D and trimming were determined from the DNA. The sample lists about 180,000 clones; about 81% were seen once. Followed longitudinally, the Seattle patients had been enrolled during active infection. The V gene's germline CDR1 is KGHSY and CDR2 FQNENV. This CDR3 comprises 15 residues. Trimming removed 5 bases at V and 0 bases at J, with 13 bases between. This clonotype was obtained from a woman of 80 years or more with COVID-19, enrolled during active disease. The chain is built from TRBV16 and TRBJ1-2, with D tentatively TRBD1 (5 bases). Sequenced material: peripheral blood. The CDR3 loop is CASSSPDRSNYGYTF. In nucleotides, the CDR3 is TGTGCCAGCAGCTCCCCTGACAGATCTAACTATGGCTACACCTTC.